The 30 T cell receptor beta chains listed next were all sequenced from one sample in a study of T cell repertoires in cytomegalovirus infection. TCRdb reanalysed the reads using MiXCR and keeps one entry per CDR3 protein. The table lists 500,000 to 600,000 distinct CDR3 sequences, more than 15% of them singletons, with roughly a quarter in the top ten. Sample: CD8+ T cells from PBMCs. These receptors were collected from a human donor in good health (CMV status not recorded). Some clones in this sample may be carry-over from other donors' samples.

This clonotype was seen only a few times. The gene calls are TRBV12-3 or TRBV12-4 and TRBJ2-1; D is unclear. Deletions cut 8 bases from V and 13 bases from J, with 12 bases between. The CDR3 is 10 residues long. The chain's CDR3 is CASGGGTQFF. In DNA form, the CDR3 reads TGTGCCAGCGGCGGCGGAACCCAGTTCTTC.

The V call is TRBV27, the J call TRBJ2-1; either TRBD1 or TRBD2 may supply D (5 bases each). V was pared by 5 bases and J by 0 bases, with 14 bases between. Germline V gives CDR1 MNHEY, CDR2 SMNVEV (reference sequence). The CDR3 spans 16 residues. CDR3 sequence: CASSQSMGDSYNEQFF. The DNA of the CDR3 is TGTGCCAGCAGTCAGTCCATGGGGGACTCCTACAATGAGCAGTTCTTC.

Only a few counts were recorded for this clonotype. CDR3 residues: CASSLPQTRRSQETQYF. The CDR3 DNA reads as TGTGCCAGCAGCTTGCCGCAGACTAGGCGGAGCCAAGAGACCCAGTACTTC. The V and J genes are TRBV5-6 and TRBJ2-5; possibly TRBD2 for D (6 bases). Trimming removed 1 base from V and 1 base from J, with 17 bases in between. In germline, CDR1 is SGHDT, CDR2 YYEEEE. This CDR3 spans 17 amino acids.

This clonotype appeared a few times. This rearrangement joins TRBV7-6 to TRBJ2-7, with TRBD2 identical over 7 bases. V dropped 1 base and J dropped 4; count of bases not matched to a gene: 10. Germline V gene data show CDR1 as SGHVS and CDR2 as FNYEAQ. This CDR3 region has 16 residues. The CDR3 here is CASSLGGLGDLYEQYF. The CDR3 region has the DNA TGTGCCAGCAGCTTAGGTGGACTAGGGGACTTGTACGAGCAGTACTTC. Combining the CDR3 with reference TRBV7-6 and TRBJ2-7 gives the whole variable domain GAGVSQSPRYKVTKRGQDVALRCDPISGHVSLYWYRQALGQGPEFLTYFNYEAQQDKSGLPNDRFSAERPEGSISTLTIQRTEQRDSAMYRCASSLGGLGDLYEQYFGPGTRLTVT.

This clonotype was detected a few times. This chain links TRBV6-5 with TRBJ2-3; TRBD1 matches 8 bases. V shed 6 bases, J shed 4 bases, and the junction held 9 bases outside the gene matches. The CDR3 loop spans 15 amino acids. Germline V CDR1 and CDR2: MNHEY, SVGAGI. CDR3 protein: CASSLGQGRADTQYF. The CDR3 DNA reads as TGTGCCAGCAGCCTAGGACAGGGTCGCGCAGATACGCAGTATTTT.

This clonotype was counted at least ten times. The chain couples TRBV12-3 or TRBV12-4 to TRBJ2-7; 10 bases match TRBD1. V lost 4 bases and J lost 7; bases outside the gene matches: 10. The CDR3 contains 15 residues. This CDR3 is CASSSLRQGAREQYF. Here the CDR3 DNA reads TGTGCCAGCAGTTCCCTAAGACAGGGGGCTAGAGAGCAGTACTTC.

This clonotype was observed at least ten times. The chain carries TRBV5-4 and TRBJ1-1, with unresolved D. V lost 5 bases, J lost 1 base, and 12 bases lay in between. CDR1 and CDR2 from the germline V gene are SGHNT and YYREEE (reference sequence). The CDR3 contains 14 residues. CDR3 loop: CASSFQTENTEAFF. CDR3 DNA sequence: TGTGCCAGCAGTTTCCAGACGGAGAACACTGAAGCTTTCTTT.

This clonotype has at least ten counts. The CDR3 loop reads CASPRSSYNEQFF. In DNA, the CDR3 is TGTGCCAGCCCCCGGAGCTCCTACAATGAGCAGTTCTTC. The chain links TRBV2 to TRBJ2-1; no definite D call. The V gene lost 8 bases and the J gene lost 0 bases, with 8 bases spanning the gap. This CDR3 contains 13 residues. From germline, CDR1 is SNHLY and CDR2 FYNNEI. Full variable domain (missing parts from reference TRBV2 and TRBJ2-1): EPEVTQTPSHQVTQMGQEVILRCVPISNHLYFYWYRQILGQKVEFLVSFYNNEISEKSEIFDDQFSVERPDGSNFTLKIRSTKLEDSAMYFCASPRSSYNEQFFGPGTRLTVL.

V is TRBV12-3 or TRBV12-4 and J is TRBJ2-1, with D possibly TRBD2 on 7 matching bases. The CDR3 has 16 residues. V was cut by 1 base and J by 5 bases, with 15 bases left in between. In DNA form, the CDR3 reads TGTGCCAGCAGTTTAGAGGGGGAGGGCCTCGACAATGAGCAGTTCTTC. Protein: CASSLEGEGLDNEQFF.

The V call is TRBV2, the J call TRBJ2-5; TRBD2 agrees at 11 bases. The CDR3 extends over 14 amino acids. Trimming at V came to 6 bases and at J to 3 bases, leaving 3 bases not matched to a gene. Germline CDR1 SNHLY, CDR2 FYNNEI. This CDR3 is CASRKGLAEETQYF. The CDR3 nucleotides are TGTGCCAGCAGGAAGGGACTAGCGGAAGAGACCCAGTACTTC.

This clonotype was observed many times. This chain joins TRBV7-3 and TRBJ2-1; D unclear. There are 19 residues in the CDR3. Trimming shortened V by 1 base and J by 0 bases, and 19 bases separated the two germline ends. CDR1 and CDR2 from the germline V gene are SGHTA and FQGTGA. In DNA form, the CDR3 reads TGTGCCAGCAGCTTAAACCCCACCTGGCAGGCGCGCTCCTACAATGAGCAGTTCTTC. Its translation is CASSLNPTWQARSYNEQFF.

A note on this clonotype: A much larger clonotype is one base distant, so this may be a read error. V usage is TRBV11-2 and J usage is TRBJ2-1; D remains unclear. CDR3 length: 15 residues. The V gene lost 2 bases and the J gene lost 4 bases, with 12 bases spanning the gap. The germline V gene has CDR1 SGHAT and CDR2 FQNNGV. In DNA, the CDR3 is TGTGCCAGCAGCTTATTACGGATAGGATACAATGAGCAGTTCTTC. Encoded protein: CASSLLRIGYNEQFF.

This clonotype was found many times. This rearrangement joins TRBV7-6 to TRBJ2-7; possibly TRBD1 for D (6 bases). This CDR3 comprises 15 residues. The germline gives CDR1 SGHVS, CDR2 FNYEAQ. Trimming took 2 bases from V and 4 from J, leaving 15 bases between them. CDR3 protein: CASSLSWTEAYEQYF. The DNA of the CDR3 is TGTGCCAGCAGCTTAAGTTGGACAGAAGCATACGAGCAGTACTTC.

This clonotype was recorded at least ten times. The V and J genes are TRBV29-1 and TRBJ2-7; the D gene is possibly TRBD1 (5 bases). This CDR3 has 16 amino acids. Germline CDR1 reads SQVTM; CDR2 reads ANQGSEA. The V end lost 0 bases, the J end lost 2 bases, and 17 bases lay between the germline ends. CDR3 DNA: TGCAGCGTTGAAGATAGAAGTAATCCAGGGACCTACGAGCAGTACTTC. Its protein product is CSVEDRSNPGTYEQYF.

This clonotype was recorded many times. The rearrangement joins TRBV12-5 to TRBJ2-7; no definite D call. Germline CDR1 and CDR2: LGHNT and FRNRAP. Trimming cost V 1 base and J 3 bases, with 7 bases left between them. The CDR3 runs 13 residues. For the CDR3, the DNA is TGTGCTAGTGGTTTGGGGTTTTACTACGAGCAGTACTTC. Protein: CASGLGFYYEQYF.

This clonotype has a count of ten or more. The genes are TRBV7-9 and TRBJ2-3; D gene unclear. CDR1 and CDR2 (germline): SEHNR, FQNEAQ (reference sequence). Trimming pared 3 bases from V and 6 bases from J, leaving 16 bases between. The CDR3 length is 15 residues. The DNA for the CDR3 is TGTGCCAGCAGCTTCAACGGGCCCTTAGGGGATACGCAGTATTTT. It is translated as CASSFNGPLGDTQYF. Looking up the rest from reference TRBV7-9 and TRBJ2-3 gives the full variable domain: DTGVSQNPRHKITKRGQNVTFRCDPISEHNRLYWYRQTLGQGPEFLTYFQNEAQLEKSRLLSDRFSAERPKGSFSTLEIQRTEQGDSAMYLCASSFNGPLGDTQYFGPGTRLTVL.

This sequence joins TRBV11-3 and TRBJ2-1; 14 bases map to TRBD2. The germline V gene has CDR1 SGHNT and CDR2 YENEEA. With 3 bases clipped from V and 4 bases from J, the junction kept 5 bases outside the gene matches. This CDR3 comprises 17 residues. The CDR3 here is CASSLSGLAGEYNEQFF. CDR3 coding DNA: TGTGCCAGCAGCTTGTCGGGACTAGCGGGAGAGTACAATGAGCAGTTCTTC.

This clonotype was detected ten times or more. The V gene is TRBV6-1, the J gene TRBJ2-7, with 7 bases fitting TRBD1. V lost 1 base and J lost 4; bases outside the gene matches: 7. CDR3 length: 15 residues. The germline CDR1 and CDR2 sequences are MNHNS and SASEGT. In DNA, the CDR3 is TGTGCCAGCAGTGAAGACTGGGCAGGGGGATACGAGCAGTACTTC. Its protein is CASSEDWAGGYEQYF.

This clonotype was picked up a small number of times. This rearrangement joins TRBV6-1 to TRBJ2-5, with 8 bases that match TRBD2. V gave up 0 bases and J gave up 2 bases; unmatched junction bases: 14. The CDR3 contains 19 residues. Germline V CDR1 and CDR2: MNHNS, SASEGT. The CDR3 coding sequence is TGTGCCAGCAGTGAAGCGCAGGGTAGGAGGCCGGGAGGGCAAGAGACCCAGTACTTC. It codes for CASSEAQGRRPGGQETQYF.

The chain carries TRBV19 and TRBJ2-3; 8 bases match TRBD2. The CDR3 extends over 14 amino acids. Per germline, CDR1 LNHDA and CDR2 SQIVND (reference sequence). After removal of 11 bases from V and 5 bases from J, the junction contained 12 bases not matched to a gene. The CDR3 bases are TGTGCCGCCAACGGGCGGGAGGCAGGAGATACGCAGTATTTT. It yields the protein CAANGREAGDTQYF.

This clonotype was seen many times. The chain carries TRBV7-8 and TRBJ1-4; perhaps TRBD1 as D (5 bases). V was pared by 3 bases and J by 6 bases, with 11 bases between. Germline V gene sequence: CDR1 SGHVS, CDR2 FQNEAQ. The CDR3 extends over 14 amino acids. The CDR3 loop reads CASSFYQGDEKLFF. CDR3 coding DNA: TGTGCCAGCAGCTTTTACCAAGGGGATGAAAAACTGTTTTTT.

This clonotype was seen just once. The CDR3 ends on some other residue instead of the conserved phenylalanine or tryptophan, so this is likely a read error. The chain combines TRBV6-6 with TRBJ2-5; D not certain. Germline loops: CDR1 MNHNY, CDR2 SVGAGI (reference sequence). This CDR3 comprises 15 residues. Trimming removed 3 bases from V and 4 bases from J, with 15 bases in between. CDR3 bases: TGTGCCAGCAGTTATCTGGCGGAACTAACAGAGACCCAGTACCTC. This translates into CASSYLAELTETQYL.

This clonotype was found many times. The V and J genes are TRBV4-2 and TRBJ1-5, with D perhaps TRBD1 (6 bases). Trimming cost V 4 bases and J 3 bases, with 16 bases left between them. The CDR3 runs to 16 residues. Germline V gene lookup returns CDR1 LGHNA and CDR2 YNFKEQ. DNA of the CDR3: TGTGCCAGCAGCCGACTAGGGGGGCAGCTCAATCAGCCCCAGCATTTT. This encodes CASSRLGGQLNQPQHF.

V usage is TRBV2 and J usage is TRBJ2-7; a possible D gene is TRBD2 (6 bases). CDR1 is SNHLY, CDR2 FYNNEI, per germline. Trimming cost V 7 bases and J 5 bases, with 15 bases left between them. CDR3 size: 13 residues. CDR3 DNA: TGTGCCAGCACCGGAGGGCAGTCCCACGAGCAGTACTTC. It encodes CASTGGQSHEQYF.

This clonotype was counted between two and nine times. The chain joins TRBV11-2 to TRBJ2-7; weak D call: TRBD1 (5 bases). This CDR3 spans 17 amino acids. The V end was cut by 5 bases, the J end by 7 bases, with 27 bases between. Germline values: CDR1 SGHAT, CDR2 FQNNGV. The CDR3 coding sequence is TGTGCCAGCAGCGCAACCTTTATTGGGCAGGGAAAGGGAGAGCAGTACTTC. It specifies CASSATFIGQGKGEQYF.

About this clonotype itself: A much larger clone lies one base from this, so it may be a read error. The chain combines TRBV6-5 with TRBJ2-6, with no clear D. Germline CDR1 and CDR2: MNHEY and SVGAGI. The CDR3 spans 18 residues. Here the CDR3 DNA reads TGTGCCAGCAGTTACTCAGGCATCTTTAGCTCTGTGGCCAACGTCCTGACTTTC. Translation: CASSYSGIFSSVANVLTF.

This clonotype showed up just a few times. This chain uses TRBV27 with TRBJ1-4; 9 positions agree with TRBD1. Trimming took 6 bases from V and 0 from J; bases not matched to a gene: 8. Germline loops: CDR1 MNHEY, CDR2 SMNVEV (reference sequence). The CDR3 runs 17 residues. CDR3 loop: CASRGQGIRSTNEKLFF. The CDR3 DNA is TGTGCCAGCAGAGGACAGGGGATCCGTTCAACTAATGAAAAACTGTTTTTT. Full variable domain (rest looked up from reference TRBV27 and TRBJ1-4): EAQVTQNPRYLITVTGKKLTVTCSQNMNHEYMSWYRQDPGLGLRQIYYSMNVEVTDKGDVPEGYKVSRKEKRNFPLILESPSPNQTSLYFCASRGQGIRSTNEKLFFGSGTQLSVL.

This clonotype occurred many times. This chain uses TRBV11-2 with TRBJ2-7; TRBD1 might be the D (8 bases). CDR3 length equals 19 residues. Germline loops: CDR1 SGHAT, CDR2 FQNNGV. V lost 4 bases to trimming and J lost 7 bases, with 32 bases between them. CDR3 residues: CASSSGQGVLVAGVEEQYF. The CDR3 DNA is TGTGCCAGCAGCTCCGGACAGGGAGTTTTGGTCGCGGGAGTGGAAGAGCAGTACTTC.

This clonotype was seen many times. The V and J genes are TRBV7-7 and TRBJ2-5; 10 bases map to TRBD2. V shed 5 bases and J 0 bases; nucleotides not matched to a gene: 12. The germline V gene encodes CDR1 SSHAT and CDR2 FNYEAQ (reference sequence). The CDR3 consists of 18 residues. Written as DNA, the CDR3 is TGTGCCAGCAGCACTAGCCCCCTAGCGGGGGAGTACCAAGAGACCCAGTACTTC. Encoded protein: CASSTSPLAGEYQETQYF.

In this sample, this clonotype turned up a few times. CDR3 in DNA: TGTGCCAGCAGCTTGGCCTCGGGAGGATCACCCGGGGAGCTGTTTTTT. It translates to CASSLASGGSPGELFF. The rearrangement joins TRBV5-4 to TRBJ2-2, with TRBD2 matching 7 bases. The CDR3 totals 16 residues. J gave up 6 bases and V 0 bases, and 8 bases lay outside the gene matches. Germline CDR1 and CDR2: SGHNT and YYREEE (reference sequence). The full variable domain, rest sourced from reference TRBV5-4 and TRBJ2-2, is ETGVTQSPTHLIKTRGQQVTLRCSSQSGHNTVSWYQQALGQGPQFIFQYYREEENGRGNFPPRFSGLQFPNYSSELNVNALELDDSALYLCASSLASGGSPGELFFGEGSRLTVL.